These 12 T cell receptor beta chains were sequenced from one sample in a study of Ad26.COV2.S vaccination and SARS-CoV-2 variants. The treatment here: around 19 received Ad26.COV2.S at low or high dose, single or two shots; about five received placebo; per-sample allocation not given. The samples were gathered on day 63 after the first injection of vaccine or placebo. Using immunoSEQ multiplex PCR, the repertoire was profiled, and TCRdb retains in-frame clones only, with some absent. The sample shows roughly 300,000 clones, approximately 90% of them seen only once. Here the sequenced sample was peripheral blood, taken in a trial of Ad26.COV2.S vaccine versus placebo. These receptors were obtained from a person aged 18-65 years who received the Ad26.COV2.S COVID-19 vaccine or a placebo.

This sequence joins TRBV6-5 and TRBJ1-6; 10 bases match TRBD1. The CDR3 is 15 residues long. V lost 5 bases and J lost 9; bases outside the gene matches: 7. Germline values: CDR1 MNHEY, CDR2 SVGAGI. CDR3 DNA: TGTGCCAGCAGTACCACCGGGACAGGGGCTTCACCCCTCCACTTT. This encodes CASSTTGTGASPLHF.

The J gene is TRBJ2-3, the V gene TRBV9, with 10 bases identical to TRBD1. Per the germline V gene, CDR1 is SGDLS and CDR2 is YYNGEE. The CDR3 consists of 16 residues. V was clipped by 3 bases and J by 4 bases; unmatched bases: 8. CDR3 sequence (DNA): TGTGCCAGCAGCGCAGCGACAGGGGGCATTGCAGATACGCAGTATTTT. As protein: CASSAATGGIADTQYF.

This chain links TRBV25-1 with TRBJ1-3; D possibly corresponds to TRBD1 (6 bases). The CDR3 loop spans 15 amino acids. Germline CDR1 is MGHDK and CDR2 is SYGVNS. Trimming stripped 4 bases from V and 0 bases from J, with 10 bases between. In nucleotides, the CDR3 is TGTGCCAGCAGTGTTGACAGGTCCTCTGGAAACACCATATATTTT. This sequence encodes CASSVDRSSGNTIYF.

This chain uses TRBV12-3 or TRBV12-4 with TRBJ2-4; D uncertain. Trimming took off 3 bases at V and 2 bases at J, with 5 bases between the two ends. The CDR3 extends over 13 amino acids. The chain's CDR3 is CASSFGPKNIQYF. Written as DNA, the CDR3 is TGTGCCAGCAGTTTCGGGCCCAAAAACATTCAGTACTTC.

About this clone itself: Germline and junction disagree at one end, which may indicate a read error. V and J are TRBV18 and TRBJ2-5; possibly TRBD1 or TRBD2 for D (5 bases each). There are 13 residues in the CDR3. Germline V gene sequence: CDR1 KGHSH, CDR2 LQKENI. For the CDR3, the DNA is TGTGCCAGCTCACCAGGGACCCAAGAGGCCCAGTACTTC. Protein: CASSPGTQEAQYF.

The V call is TRBV27, the J call TRBJ2-7; D is perhaps TRBD2 (5 bases). V lost 2 bases to trimming and J lost 5 bases, with 7 bases between them. The CDR3 length is 12 residues. Germline CDR1 and CDR2: MNHEY and SMNVEV (reference sequence). CDR3 loop: CASSLAGNEQYF. As DNA, the CDR3 is TGTGCCAGCAGTTTAGCGGGTAACGAGCAGTACTTC.

The chain couples TRBV15 to TRBJ1-5; possibly TRBD1 for D (6 bases). The germline CDR1 and CDR2 sequences are LNHNV and YYDKDF (reference sequence). The CDR3 consists of 17 residues. With 1 base removed from V and 0 bases from J, the gap between germline ends came to 13 bases. CDR3 region: CATSRGGASYSNQPQHF. As DNA, the CDR3 is TGTGCCACCAGCAGAGGGGGGGCCTCTTATAGCAATCAGCCCCAGCATTTT. Variable domain in full (rest from reference TRBV15 and TRBJ1-5): DAMVIQNPRYQVTQFGKPVTLSCSQTLNHNVMYWYQQKSSQAPKLLFHYYDKDFNNEADTPDNFQSRRPNTSFCFLDIRSPGLGDTAMYLCATSRGGASYSNQPQHFGDGTRLSIL.

J is TRBJ2-7 and V is TRBV5-6, with unresolved D. The germline CDR1 and CDR2 sequences are SGHDT and YYEEEE. This CDR3 spans 14 amino acids. Between the trimmed V and J ends, which lost 2 bases and 5 bases, there was a span of 14 bases. The CDR3 reads CASSLTSADHEQYF. Written as DNA, the CDR3 is TGTGCCAGCAGCTTAACCTCTGCGGACCACGAGCAGTACTTC.

The chain employs TRBV5-8 and TRBJ2-7, with D perhaps TRBD2 (6 bases). V gave up 3 bases and J gave up 3 bases, with 19 bases separating them. The CDR3 loop spans 16 amino acids. Germline V lookup: CDR1 SGHTS, CDR2 YDEGEE. CDR3 amino acids: CASSYSTLAAYYEQYF. The CDR3 nucleotides are TGTGCCAGCAGCTACTCAACCTTAGCGGCGTACTACGAGCAGTACTTC.

This clone was found once. The CDR3 nucleotides are TGTGCCAGCAGTGAATCTGGTGGAGCAGGGTACAATGAGCAGTTCTTC. Amino acids: CASSESGGAGYNEQFF. The chain employs TRBV2 and TRBJ2-1; a possible D gene is TRBD1 (5 bases). This CDR3 comprises 16 residues. Germline CDR1 and CDR2: SNHLY and FYNNEI. V gave up 2 bases and J gave up 4 bases, with 15 bases separating them. The whole variable domain, filled in from reference TRBV2 and TRBJ2-1, reads EPEVTQTPSHQVTQMGQEVILRCVPISNHLYFYWYRQILGQKVEFLVSFYNNEISEKSEIFDDQFSVERPDGSNFTLKIRSTKLEDSAMYFCASSESGGAGYNEQFFGPGTRLTVL.

The rearrangement uses TRBV7-8 and TRBJ2-3, with D possibly being TRBD2 (6 bases). Germline CDR1 SGHVS, CDR2 FQNEAQ. This CDR3 has 18 residues. V was clipped by 5 bases and J by 2 bases, with 23 bases between them. The CDR3 nucleotides read TGTGCCAGCAGCCCCCAGTATGGGGTAGCGGATTTCACAGATACGCAGTATTTT. It yields the protein CASSPQYGVADFTDTQYF.

The chain couples TRBV6-1 to TRBJ2-5; D tentatively reads TRBD1 or TRBD2 (5 bases each). The CDR3 sequence is 15 residues long. Deletions cut 3 bases from V and 1 base from J, with 12 bases between. Germline V gives CDR1 MNHNS, CDR2 SASEGT. The CDR3 sequence is CASSDTGGGQETQYF. The CDR3, as DNA: TGTGCCAGCAGTGATACAGGTGGGGGCCAAGAGACCCAGTACTTC.